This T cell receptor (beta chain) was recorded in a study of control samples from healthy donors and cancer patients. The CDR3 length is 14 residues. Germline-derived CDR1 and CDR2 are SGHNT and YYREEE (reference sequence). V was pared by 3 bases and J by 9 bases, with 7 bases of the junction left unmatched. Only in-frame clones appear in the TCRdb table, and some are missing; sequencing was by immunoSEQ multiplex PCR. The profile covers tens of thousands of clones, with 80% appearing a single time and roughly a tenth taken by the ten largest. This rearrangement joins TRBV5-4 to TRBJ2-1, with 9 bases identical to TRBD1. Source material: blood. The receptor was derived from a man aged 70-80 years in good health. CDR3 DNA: TGTGCCAGCAGCTCCGAGGACAGGGGCGGTGAGCAGTTCTTC. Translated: CASSSEDRGGEQFF.